Listed below are T cell receptor beta chains from one sample, sequenced in a study of T cell responses to AZD1222 COVID-19 vaccine. Assay used: immunoSEQ multiplex PCR; TCRdb lists only in-frame clones, some missing. The repertoire holds some 140,000 clones, roughly 90% seen once, with 18% in the top ten. The specimen was peripheral blood, collected on day 0 of AZD1222 vaccination. The receptor set was obtained from an adult in good health. Each CDR3 is given with its conserved first and last residue. D genes are given only for firm matches. Clone size is given for some rows only: seen once, a few or many times, or a class if the clone is expanded.

V gene	J gene	clone size	D gene	CDR3 DNA	CDR3 protein
TRBV5-1	TRBJ1-2	NA	TRBD1	TGCGCCAGCAGCTTGGCCGGGACAGGGAAAGGGTATGGCTACACCTTC	CASSLAGTGKGYGYTF
TRBV5-1	TRBJ2-7	medium-sized	NA	TGCGCCAGCAGCTCTGGACCGAGGACGTACTCCTACGAGCAGTACTTC	CASSSGPRTYSYEQYF
TRBV5-4	TRBJ2-5	NA	NA	TGTGCCAGCAGCTTCGGTGGGACCGACCAAGAGACCCAGTACTTC	CASSFGGTDQETQYF
TRBV19	TRBJ2-1	NA	TRBD2	TGTGCCAGTAGTGCGAAAAGCGGGAGGGCCCTCGGGTCCTACAATGAGCAGTTCTTC	CASSAKSGRALGSYNEQFF
TRBV7-9	TRBJ1-5	NA	NA	TGTGCCAGCAGTCCCCGTGGAGGGGGCAATCAGCCCCAGCATTTT	CASSPRGGGNQPQHF
TRBV5-6	TRBJ2-2	NA	NA	TGTGCCAGCAGACGGGACACCTTAACCGGGGAGCTGTTTTTT	CASRRDTLTGELFF
TRBV5-6	TRBJ1-2	NA	TRBD1	TGTGCCAGCAGCTTGAGGACAGGGAAGGACTATGGCTACACCTTC	CASSLRTGKDYGYTF
TRBV18	TRBJ2-4	NA	NA	TGTGCCAGCTCACCACCTACTGGAACAACAAACATTCAGTACTTC	CASSPPTGTTNIQYF
TRBV3-1/TRBV3-2	TRBJ1-4	NA	NA	TGTGCCAGCAGCCACGACCCCATGGGGGAACTGTTTTTT	CASSHDPMGELFF
TRBV6-5	TRBJ1-6	NA	TRBD1	TGTGCCAGCAGTTCAACTCCCAGGGGGGATTCACCCCTCCACTTT	CASSSTPRGDSPLHF
TRBV11-2	TRBJ1-1	NA	NA	TGTGCCAGCAGCAGGACAGACGCAGGGTACACTGAAGCTTTCTTT	CASSRTDAGYTEAFF
TRBV9	TRBJ1-1	once	NA	TGTGCCAGCAGCGCACAGGGCTCGAACACTGAAGCTTTCTTT	CASSAQGSNTEAFF
TRBV7-3	TRBJ1-1	NA	NA	TGTGCCAGCAGCCCAAGGACTAGGAGCACTGAAGCTTTCTTT	CASSPRTRSTEAFF
TRBV10-3	TRBJ2-1	once	TRBD2	TGTGCCATCAGTGAGGGGACTAGCCAATCCGAGCAGTTCTTC	CAISEGTSQSEQFF
TRBV6-2/TRBV6-3	TRBJ1-4	NA	NA	TGTGCCAGCAGTTCTCTTGACACCCTGGGGGAAAAACTGTTTTTT	CASSSLDTLGEKLFF
TRBV28	TRBJ1-2	once	NA	TGTGCCAGCAGTTCCCAGGGCGACTATGGCTACACCTTC	CASSSQGDYGYTF
TRBV15	TRBJ1-5	NA	TRBD1	TGTGCCACCACCATTGACAGGGTGGGTCAGCCCCAGCATTTT	CATTIDRVGQPQHF
TRBV6-5	TRBJ1-2	once	TRBD1	TGTGCCAGCAGACCGGGACAGGGGGCGAGTGGCTACACCTTC	CASRPGQGASGYTF
TRBV7-2	TRBJ2-7	once	TRBD1	TGTGCCAGCAGCCGCGACAGGGGGCTATACGAGCAGTACTTC	CASSRDRGLYEQYF
TRBV5-1	TRBJ2-7	few	NA	TGCGCCAGCAGCTACAACCGCGCCTACGAGCAGTACTTC	CASSYNRAYEQYF
TRBV7-2	TRBJ2-2	few	NA	TGTGCCAGCAGCTCCGACTCTGGCGGGGAGCTGTTTTTT	CASSSDSGGELFF
TRBV5-5	TRBJ1-3	NA	TRBD1	TGTGCCAGCAGCCCAGGCGGGACAGCCTCTGGAAACACCATATATTTT	CASSPGGTASGNTIYF